Below, 32 T cell receptor beta chains from the same sample are listed, as sequenced in a study of PD-1 blockade in classical Hodgkin lymphoma. Data came from immunoSEQ multiplex PCR; TCRdb stores just in-frame clones and leaves some out. The data contain 31,000 or so clones, about 71% of them singletons. Brentuximab vedotin exposure varied, and every patient relapsed after autologous stem cell transplantation. The source material was peripheral blood mononuclear cells (PBMCs), sampled before the second cycle of nivolumab. The receptors shown here come from a human donor with classical Hodgkin lymphoma.

The rearrangement joins TRBV6-5 to TRBJ2-1, with D possibly matching TRBD1 (5 bases). Germline V CDR1 and CDR2: MNHEY, SVGAGI. With 6 bases removed from V and 9 bases from J, the gap between germline ends came to 15 bases. The CDR3 runs 13 residues. Here the CDR3 reads CASSLSLRGEQFF. CDR3 nucleotide sequence: TGTGCCAGCAGCCTCTCATTAAGGGGTGAGCAGTTCTTC.

This sequence joins TRBV4-1 and TRBJ2-5; TRBD2 matches 11 bases. This CDR3 is built from 16 residues. V gave up 6 bases and J gave up 6 bases; unmatched junction bases: 12. From germline, CDR1 is MGHRA and CDR2 YSYEKL. For the CDR3, the DNA is TGCGCCAGCAGTCTTGATCGTAGCGGGGGGGGAAAGACCCAGTACTTC. This sequence encodes CASSLDRSGGGKTQYF.

V is TRBV18 and J is TRBJ1-2; D is undetermined. The CDR3 is made up of 16 amino acids. V gave up 9 bases and J gave up 5 bases, with 25 bases separating them. Germline loops: CDR1 KGHSH, CDR2 LQKENI. The CDR3 loop is CASSPGIGRELYGYTF. For the CDR3, the DNA is TGTGCCAGTTCTCCCGGGATAGGACGGGAACTATATGGCTACACCTTC.

In this sample, this clone turned up once. The chain links TRBV7-2 to TRBJ2-2; 9 nucleotides agree with TRBD1. CDR1 and CDR2 (germline): SGHTA, FQGNSA. The CDR3 extends over 16 amino acids. J was trimmed by 1 base and V by 5 bases; bases with no gene match: 5. The CDR3 protein is CASSDRDRENTGELFF. The CDR3, as DNA: TGTGCCAGCAGCGACCGGGACAGGGAGAACACCGGGGAGCTGTTTTTT.

V and J are TRBV30 and TRBJ2-3, with D possibly matching TRBD2 (6 bases). The V gene lost 4 bases and the J gene lost 5 bases, with 19 bases spanning the gap. Germline CDR1 and CDR2: GTSNPN and SVGIG (reference sequence). The CDR3 contains 15 residues. CDR3 amino acids: CAWKRAGGPGDTQYF. The CDR3 DNA follows: TGTGCCTGGAAACGGGCAGGAGGGCCCGGAGATACGCAGTATTTT.

The chain recombines TRBV7-9 with TRBJ2-1; D is perhaps TRBD2 (6 bases). V was clipped by 0 bases and J by 7 bases, with 16 bases between them. The germline V gene encodes CDR1 SEHNR and CDR2 FQNEAQ (reference sequence). The CDR3 has 16 residues. The CDR3 loop is CASSLARGASDNEQFF. The CDR3 nucleotides read TGTGCCAGCAGCTTAGCGAGAGGGGCTAGCGATAATGAGCAGTTCTTC.

The J gene is TRBJ1-5, the V gene TRBV28; D might be TRBD1 (5 bases). Germline V gives CDR1 MDHEN, CDR2 SYDVKM. The CDR3 runs to 15 residues. V lost 4 bases to trimming and J lost 3 bases, with 13 bases between them. CDR3 bases: TGTGCCAGCAGTTCCTACGACAGACCCAATCAGCCCCAGCATTTT. Translating it yields CASSSYDRPNQPQHF.

The chain combines TRBV30 with TRBJ2-4; D is ambiguous. CDR3 length: 13 amino acids. The ends were cut back, 0 bases at V and 5 bases at J, with 8 bases in the middle. CDR1 GTSNPN and CDR2 SVGIG come from the germline V gene (reference sequence). CDR3 residues: CAWSVGGQNIQYF. For the CDR3, the DNA is TGTGCCTGGAGTGTCGGCGGCCAAAACATTCAGTACTTC. The full variable domain, with the rest looked up from reference TRBV30 and TRBJ2-4, is SQTIHQWPATLVQPVGSPLSLECTVEGTSNPNLYWYRQAAGRGLQLLFYSVGIGQISSEVPQNLSASRPQDRQFILSSKKLLLSDSGFYLCAWSVGGQNIQYFGAGTRLSVL.

DNA of the CDR3: TGTGCCAGTAGTAATGACAGGGAAGAGGATTCAGATACGCAGTATTTT. It codes for CASSNDREEDSDTQYF. The chain uses TRBV19 and TRBJ2-3; TRBD1 agrees at 7 bases. Trimming removed 4 bases from V and 4 bases from J; junction bases left unmatched: 11. Per germline, CDR1 LNHDA and CDR2 SQIVND (reference sequence). The CDR3 is 16 residues long. Supplemented by reference TRBV19 and TRBJ2-3, the full variable domain reads DGGITQSPKYLFRKEGQNVTLSCEQNLNHDAMYWYRQDPGQGLRLIYYSQIVNDFQKGDIAEGYSVSREKKESFPLTVTSAQKNPTAFYLCASSNDREEDSDTQYFGPGTRLTVL.

The table lists this clone with a count of one. This chain joins TRBV18 and TRBJ2-1; 8 bases are a match to TRBD2. J gave up 7 bases and V 4 bases, and 6 bases lay outside the gene matches. The germline CDR1 and CDR2 sequences are KGHSH and LQKENI. This CDR3 has 14 amino acids. For the CDR3, the DNA is TGTGCCAGCTCACTAGCGGGAACAGCAAATGAGCAGTTCTTC. This translates into CASSLAGTANEQFF.

The chain carries TRBV11-2 and TRBJ2-7, with TRBD1 identical over 10 bases. The germline gives CDR1 SGHAT, CDR2 FQNNGV. The length of the CDR3 is 14 residues. J was trimmed by 3 bases and V by 4 bases; bases with no gene match: 3. The CDR3 loop reads CASSSGQGIYEQYF. As DNA, the CDR3 is TGTGCCAGCAGCTCGGGACAGGGGATCTACGAGCAGTACTTC.

V is TRBV7-6 and J is TRBJ2-3; 8 bases line up with TRBD1. CDR3 size: 15 residues. The J segment lost 6 bases and the V segment lost 0 bases, leaving 5 bases of the junction unmatched. The germline V gene encodes CDR1 SGHVS and CDR2 FNYEAQ. The CDR3 region is CASSLARDRSDTQYF. CDR3 bases: TGTGCCAGCAGCTTAGCCCGGGACAGGTCCGATACGCAGTATTTT. The entire variable domain, with the rest obtained from reference TRBV7-6 and TRBJ2-3, is as follows: GAGVSQSPRYKVTKRGQDVALRCDPISGHVSLYWYRQALGQGPEFLTYFNYEAQQDKSGLPNDRFSAERPEGSISTLTIQRTEQRDSAMYRCASSLARDRSDTQYFGPGTRLTVL.

This clone showed up just a few times. The chain combines TRBV5-4 with TRBJ1-6; no reliable D call. V was trimmed by 0 bases and J by 8 bases, leaving 6 bases between them. The CDR3 covers 13 residues. Germline CDR1 is SGHNT and CDR2 is YYREEE (reference sequence). DNA of the CDR3: TGTGCCAGCAGCTTGGTGTCGGATTCACCCCTCCACTTT. It specifies CASSLVSDSPLHF.

The J gene is TRBJ2-7, the V gene TRBV6-1; possibly TRBD1 for D (6 bases). Trimming took off 6 bases at V and 1 base at J, with 10 bases between the two ends. Germline loops: CDR1 MNHNS, CDR2 SASEGT. The CDR3 is 13 amino acids. The CDR3 DNA sequence: TGTGCCAGCAGGGAACAGGGTTCCTACGAGCAGTACTTC. Translation gives CASREQGSYEQYF.

The chain carries TRBV28 and TRBJ1-5; perhaps TRBD1 as D (5 bases). V dropped 2 bases and J dropped 7 bases, with 18 bases sitting between them. Germline V lookup: CDR1 MDHEN, CDR2 SYDVKM. This CDR3 spans 16 amino acids. The CDR3 sequence is CASSLDVGLEGQPQHF. As DNA, the CDR3 is TGTGCCAGCAGTTTAGACGTCGGACTCGAGGGGCAGCCCCAGCATTTT.

V gene TRBV13 combines with J gene TRBJ1-5; D remains unclear. In germline, CDR1 is PRHDT, CDR2 FYEKMQ (reference sequence). The CDR3 runs 16 residues. V was shortened by 3 bases and J by 2 bases, with 14 bases between the two germline ends. CDR3 in amino acids: CASSFRLGRGNQPQHF. The CDR3 coding sequence is TGTGCCAGCAGCTTCCGTCTGGGAAGGGGCAATCAGCCCCAGCATTTT.

A note on this clone: Other DNA sequences in this sample translate to the same CDR3. The V call is TRBV2, the J call TRBJ1-1, with a possible D match to TRBD1 (5 bases). V was clipped by 3 bases and J by 5 bases, with 13 bases between them. CDR1 SNHLY and CDR2 FYNNEI come from the germline V gene. This CDR3 spans 14 amino acids. The CDR3 region is CASSDRGVGTEAFF. CDR3 sequence (DNA): TGTGCCAGCAGTGACCGGGGGGTGGGGACTGAAGCTTTCTTT.

The V and J genes are TRBV7-9 and TRBJ2-3; D possibly corresponds to TRBD2 (7 bases). This CDR3 is 15 amino acids long. The V end was cut by 6 bases, the J end by 4 bases, with 17 bases between. Germline lookup yields CDR1 SEHNR and CDR2 FQNEAQ (reference sequence). CDR3 sequence (DNA): TGTGCCAGCAGACCCCGGGGGGCGAGCGCAGATACGCAGTATTTT. It yields the protein CASRPRGASADTQYF.

This clone is a singleton in its sample. The chain is built from TRBV6-5 and TRBJ1-1, with D possibly being TRBD1 (5 bases). The ends were cut back, 5 bases at V and 2 bases at J, with 12 bases in the middle. CDR1 MNHEY and CDR2 SVGAGI come from the germline V gene. The CDR3 has 14 amino acids. The CDR3 coding sequence is TGTGCCAGCAGTAAATTAGGGGTTAACACTGAAGCTTTCTTT. Protein product: CASSKLGVNTEAFF.

The chain joins TRBV9 to TRBJ2-1; 10 nucleotides match TRBD2. Germline V gives CDR1 SGDLS, CDR2 YYNGEE. The CDR3 spans 15 residues. V trimming: 0 bases; J trimming: 7 bases; junction bases outside the gene matches: 4. The CDR3 bases are TGTGCCAGCAGCGTAGGAGCGGGGGGGCAAAATGAGCAGTTCTTC. Its protein product is CASSVGAGGQNEQFF.

J is TRBJ2-3 and V is TRBV28, with D possibly being TRBD1 (6 bases). The CDR3 runs to 14 residues. V lost 5 bases to trimming and J lost 4 bases, with 13 bases between them. Per the germline V gene, CDR1 is MDHEN and CDR2 is SYDVKM. The CDR3 sequence is CASSATGNSDTQYF. CDR3 nucleotides: TGTGCCAGCAGTGCTACAGGGAACTCAGATACGCAGTATTTT.

V usage is TRBV30 and J usage is TRBJ2-7, with D uncertain. Per germline, CDR1 GTSNPN and CDR2 SVGIG (reference sequence). The CDR3 runs 13 residues. The ends were cut back, 3 bases at V and 6 bases at J, with 15 bases in the middle. This CDR3 is CAWSASWRSEQYF. CDR3 sequence (DNA): TGTGCCTGGAGCGCCTCCTGGCGCTCCGAGCAGTACTTC.

This rearrangement joins TRBV28 to TRBJ1-5; D might be TRBD1 (6 bases). Germline V gene lookup returns CDR1 MDHEN and CDR2 SYDVKM. Trimming took off 11 bases at V and 0 bases at J, with 23 bases between the two ends. The CDR3 length is 17 residues. Here the CDR3 DNA reads TGTGCCGCCCTGGGGGCCGAGAGAAGTTATAGCAATCAGCCCCAGCATTTT. Translation gives CAALGAERSYSNQPQHF.

This CDR3 reads CASSLAFTANEKLFF. DNA of the CDR3: TGCGCCAGCAGCTTGGCTTTCACAGCAAATGAAAAACTGTTTTTT. The chain links TRBV5-1 to TRBJ1-4; D remains ambiguous. This CDR3 has 15 residues. Germline V CDR1 and CDR2: SGHRS, YFSETQ. The V end lost 0 bases, the J end lost 5 bases, and 11 bases lay between the germline ends.

The chain employs TRBV6-5 and TRBJ2-5, with 7 positions matching TRBD1. The CDR3 is 15 residues long. The germline V gene encodes CDR1 MNHEY and CDR2 SVGAGI. Losses at the gene ends were 3 bases for V and 7 bases for J; bases not matched to a gene: 11. As DNA, the CDR3 is TGTGCCAGCAGTTATTCTTCCACAGGGGTAGGGACCCAGTACTTC. Amino acid sequence: CASSYSSTGVGTQYF.

The rearrangement joins TRBV4-3 to TRBJ1-1; 10 bases fit TRBD1. Germline loops: CDR1 LGHNA, CDR2 YSLEER. The CDR3 runs 16 residues. The junction had 16 bases not matched to a gene; V was cut back by 4 bases and J by 11 bases. In nucleotides, the CDR3 is TGCGCCAGCAGCCCCTCCTATACTGGACAGGGGGTTGGCGCTTTCTTT. Amino acids: CASSPSYTGQGVGAFF.

The V gene is TRBV2, the J gene TRBJ2-3; 11 bases agree with TRBD2. CDR1 and CDR2 from the germline V gene are SNHLY and FYNNEI. V lost 6 bases to trimming and J lost 0 bases; unmatched junction nucleotides: 14. This CDR3 is 19 amino acids long. CDR3 sequence (DNA): TGTGCCAGCAGACCCTTACTAGCGGGGGATCCTTCTAGCACAGATACGCAGTATTTT. Translation gives CASRPLLAGDPSSTDTQYF.

The genes are TRBV5-4 and TRBJ1-3; TRBD1 is a possible D gene (5 bases). Trimming stripped 4 bases from V and 0 bases from J, with 14 bases between. Germline CDR1 SGHNT, CDR2 YYREEE (reference sequence). This CDR3 contains 16 residues. The CDR3, as DNA: TGTGCCAGCAGCCTGGACCCCGGGGCCTCTGGAAACACCATATATTTT. It codes for CASSLDPGASGNTIYF.

The rearrangement links TRBV6-1 to TRBJ2-7; 12 nucleotides line up with TRBD1. J was trimmed by 6 bases and V by 6 bases; bases with no gene match: 6. This CDR3 has 14 amino acids. Germline loops: CDR1 MNHNS, CDR2 SASEGT. Here the CDR3 reads CASRRDRGRVEQYF. CDR3 in DNA: TGTGCCAGCAGGAGGGACAGGGGGCGAGTCGAGCAGTACTTC.

The J gene is TRBJ2-7, the V gene TRBV5-6; D is unresolved. There are 13 residues in the CDR3. The V end was cut by 4 bases, the J end by 1 base, with 9 bases between. Germline CDR1 reads SGHDT; CDR2 reads YYEEEE. CDR3: CASSRALSYEQYF. Here the CDR3 DNA reads TGTGCCAGCAGCCGGGCCCTGTCCTACGAGCAGTACTTC.

V gene TRBV6-6 combines with J gene TRBJ1-4; D gene unclear. Trimming removed 7 bases at V and 13 bases at J, with 16 bases between. The CDR3 length is 12 residues. CDR1 MNHNY and CDR2 SVGAGI come from the germline V gene (reference sequence). Here the CDR3 DNA reads TGTGCCAGCACTGAACCTCAAAGAAGACTGTTTTTT. Translated: CASTEPQRRLFF.

This rearrangement joins TRBV9 to TRBJ2-2, with D maybe TRBD2 (6 bases). V lost 2 bases and J 1 base, leaving 9 bases between the germline ends. Germline CDR1 reads SGDLS; CDR2 reads YYNGEE. The CDR3 sequence is 15 residues long. Here the CDR3 DNA reads TGTGCCAGCAGCGTCCGAGCGGGGAACACCGGGGAGCTGTTTTTT. It codes for CASSVRAGNTGELFF.